This T cell receptor (beta chain) came from a study of T-cell reconstitution after alpha-beta-depleted transplantation in children. A TCRbeta library incorporating unique molecular identifiers was prepared. TCRdb re-derived calls from the PCR reads in MiXCR, one entry per CDR3 protein. The table has more than 400,000 distinct CDR3 sequences, 43% seen once. This clonotype occurred many times. Its antigen is currently unknown. Regarding the study as a whole: Diversity and T-cell counts at one year after transplant derived mostly from new T cells. Recipient T cells and thymic progenitors that survived were the source of the high TCRbeta diversity seen at day 60 in some patients. By about two months after transplant, alpha-beta T cells reportedly arose from several hundred graft clones that had expanded.

V dropped 5 bases and J dropped 12; count of bases not matched to a gene: 5. Germline loops: CDR1 SGHTA, CDR2 FQGNSA. This CDR3 region has 13 residues. The sequence was collected from a girl aged 2-10 years with aplastic anemia, due to receive a stem cell transplant. The specimen comprised PBMCs, sampled before TCRalphabeta/CD19-depleted stem cell transplant. This chain uses TRBV7-2 with TRBJ2-3; 13 bases map to TRBD2. The CDR3 DNA reads TGTGCCAGCAGCAGACGGACTAGCGGGAGTCAGTATTTT. Its translation is CASSRRTSGSQYF.